One and the same sample provided the 32 T cell receptor beta chains below, sequenced in a study of shared clonotypes between healthy human individuals. Terminally differentiated effector memory CD45RA+ cells were excluded from the naive CD8 cells, which were CD45RO-negative and positively selected for CCR7. The assay was immunoSEQ multiplex PCR, and TCRdb's table has in-frame clones only and misses some. Seen here are under 700,000 clones, approximately 95% observed once, and the top ten hold about 0.11%. Sequencing was carried out using naive CD8+ T cells sorted from blood. Source of these receptors: a young woman in good health.

The CDR3 DNA is TGTGCCAGCAGTGACGGGGTAAGCTCCTACGAGCAGTACTTC. This translates into CASSDGVSSYEQYF. V gene TRBV2 combines with J gene TRBJ2-7, with D maybe TRBD2 (5 bases). Germline loops: CDR1 SNHLY, CDR2 FYNNEI. The V and J ends lost 3 bases and 0 bases respectively, with 9 bases between them. This CDR3 contains 14 residues.

This clone was recorded only once. This sample includes further DNA sequences coding for the same CDR3. This chain joins TRBV27 and TRBJ2-7; D unclear. Trimming shortened V by 1 base and J by 4 bases, and 8 bases separated the two germline ends. The CDR3 length is 13 residues. Germline V gene lookup returns CDR1 MNHEY and CDR2 SMNVEV (reference sequence). This CDR3 reads CASSLYSTYEQYF. The CDR3 DNA sequence: TGTGCCAGCAGTTTATACTCGACTTACGAGCAGTACTTC.

The rearrangement uses TRBV27 and TRBJ2-7; D is perhaps TRBD2 (6 bases). This CDR3 region has 17 residues. The V end lost 3 bases, the J end lost 7 bases, and 25 bases lay between the germline ends. CDR1 and CDR2 from the germline V gene are MNHEY and SMNVEV (reference sequence). The CDR3 nucleotides are TGTGCCAGCAGTTTGTTCCAGGTCGCTAGCGCCGTTGAAGAGCAGTACTTC. It yields the protein CASSLFQVASAVEEQYF.

The gene calls are TRBV18 and TRBJ2-3; no clear D. CDR1 is KGHSH, CDR2 LQKENI, per germline. The V gene lost 3 bases and the J gene lost 0 bases, with 7 bases spanning the gap. The CDR3 consists of 14 residues. The CDR3 DNA reads as TGTGCCAGCTCACCGGTGACTAGCACAGATACGCAGTATTTT. Its translation: CASSPVTSTDTQYF.

Details on this clone: The sample has other DNA sequences that encode this CDR3 too. The V call is TRBV27, the J call TRBJ2-7; D gene uncertain. This CDR3 contains 13 residues. CDR1 is MNHEY, CDR2 SMNVEV, per germline (reference sequence). Trimming took off 6 bases at V and 1 base at J, with 10 bases between the two ends. CDR3 bases: TGTGCCAGCAGCCCTGCGTCATCCTACGAGCAGTACTTC. Translation gives CASSPASSYEQYF.

This clone has a handful of counts. The chain couples TRBV28 to TRBJ2-7; D possibly matches TRBD1 or TRBD2 (5 bases each). The CDR3 has 11 amino acids. Germline-derived CDR1 and CDR2 are MDHEN and SYDVKM. Trimming cost V 2 bases and J 9 bases, with 8 bases left between them. In DNA, the CDR3 is TGTGCCAGCAGTTTAGTGGGACGGCAGTACTTC. It specifies CASSLVGRQYF.

This chain uses TRBV19 with TRBJ1-6, with TRBD1 matching 7 bases. V shed 5 bases, J shed 9 bases, and the junction held 7 bases outside the gene matches. Germline CDR1 LNHDA, CDR2 SQIVND (reference sequence). The CDR3 extends over 14 amino acids. The CDR3 nucleotides read TGTGCCAGTAGTGCCCAGGACAGGTCTTCACCCCTCCACTTT. Amino acids: CASSAQDRSSPLHF.

The chain carries TRBV5-6 and TRBJ1-1; D not certain. V lost 3 bases and J 6 bases, leaving 12 bases between the germline ends. The germline CDR1 and CDR2 sequences are SGHDT and YYEEEE. This CDR3 contains 13 residues. The CDR3: CASSSGGGPEAFF. CDR3 in DNA: TGTGCCAGCAGCTCAGGTGGAGGGCCTGAAGCTTTCTTT.

The chain recombines TRBV4-1 with TRBJ1-3, with D unclear. Trimming took off 0 bases at V and 0 bases at J, with 9 bases between the two ends. CDR1 is MGHRA, CDR2 YSYEKL, per germline. The CDR3 spans 16 residues. The DNA for the CDR3 is TGCGCCAGCAGCCAAGACTGGGCCTTCTCTGGAAACACCATATATTTT. Translation: CASSQDWAFSGNTIYF.

J is TRBJ2-1 and V is TRBV5-1; no clear D gene. The germline gives CDR1 SGHRS, CDR2 YFSETQ. This CDR3 is 14 amino acids long. Trimming took 4 bases from V and 6 from J, leaving 14 bases between them. The CDR3 coding sequence is TGCGCCAGCAGCCCCCGACTGGGATCCAATGAGCAGTTCTTC. Its translation: CASSPRLGSNEQFF.

V is TRBV21-1 and J is TRBJ2-7; the D segment call TRBD2 is taken from the table without a DNA check. TRBV21-1 is designated a pseudogene. The CDR3 is 15 residues long. The CDR3 DNA sequence: TGTGCCAGCAGCGTTGGAGAGGATTTATCCTACGAGCAGTACTTC. Its translation: CASSVGEDLSYEQYF.

The J gene is TRBJ2-1, the V gene TRBV5-6, with 8 bases lining up with TRBD2. Germline V CDR1 and CDR2: SGHDT, YYEEEE. J lost 10 bases, V lost 3 bases, and 21 bases had no gene match. The CDR3 spans 18 residues. CDR3 protein: CASSSNYPIAGLDGEQFF. The CDR3 coding sequence is TGTGCCAGCAGCTCAAATTACCCTATAGCGGGGCTCGACGGGGAGCAGTTCTTC.

This clone appeared once. This chain links TRBV4-1 with TRBJ2-1; the match to TRBD2 covers 7 bases. The CDR3 loop spans 18 amino acids. CDR1 is MGHRA and CDR2 is YSYEKL in the germline V gene. Trimming cost V 2 bases and J 4 bases; bases outside gene matches: 14. This chain's CDR3 is CASSQLKGGGSVYNEQFF. The CDR3 DNA sequence: TGCGCCAGCAGCCAACTCAAAGGTGGCGGGAGCGTGTACAATGAGCAGTTCTTC.

The chain couples TRBV5-1 to TRBJ1-1, with TRBD1 as a possible D gene (5 bases). With 0 bases removed from V and 2 bases from J, the gap between germline ends came to 8 bases. The CDR3 has 14 residues. Germline assignment: CDR1 SGHRS and CDR2 YFSETQ. The DNA of the CDR3 is TGCGCCAGCAGCTTGGATGGGGGAAACACTGAAGCTTTCTTT. Translated, it gives CASSLDGGNTEAFF.

CDR3 sequence: CASRAGTDSYEQYF. The DNA for the CDR3 is TGTGCCAGCAGAGCCGGGACAGACTCCTACGAGCAGTACTTC. The chain has TRBV6-1 and TRBJ2-7, with 7 bases matching TRBD1. CDR3 length: 14 amino acids. Trimming removed 6 bases from V and 0 bases from J; junction bases left unmatched: 5. CDR1 MNHNS and CDR2 SASEGT come from the germline V gene.

The rearrangement uses TRBV5-1 and TRBJ2-7; no definite D call. The V and J ends lost 7 bases and 5 bases respectively, with 19 bases between them. This CDR3 region has 14 residues. Germline V gives CDR1 SGHRS, CDR2 YFSETQ. CDR3 sequence reads: CASCSTSGIDEQYF. CDR3 in DNA: TGCGCCAGCTGCTCCACATCGGGCATAGACGAGCAGTACTTC.

The J gene is TRBJ2-7, the V gene TRBV7-9, with 9 positions matching TRBD2. The V segment lost 5 bases and the J segment 6 bases; nucleotides outside the gene matches: 14. Per the germline V gene, CDR1 is SEHNR and CDR2 is FQNEAQ (reference sequence). The CDR3 contains 16 residues. The CDR3 DNA reads as TGTGCCAGCAGCGACCCGACTAGCGGCCTTACCATCGAGCAGTACTTC. It translates to CASSDPTSGLTIEQYF.

The chain combines TRBV28 with TRBJ2-2; 9 bases fit TRBD1. Germline-derived CDR1 and CDR2 are MDHEN and SYDVKM. V trimming: 4 bases; J trimming: 4 bases; junction bases outside the gene matches: 13. CDR3 length equals 18 residues. The DNA for the CDR3 is TGTGCCAGCAGTTCCTCCTACGGGGACAGGGTTTTCACCGGGGAGCTGTTTTTT. This sequence encodes CASSSSYGDRVFTGELFF. Variable domain in full (rest from reference TRBV28 and TRBJ2-2): DVKVTQSSRYLVKRTGEKVFLECVQDMDHENMFWYRQDPGLGLRLIYFSYDVKMKEKGDIPEGYSVSREKKERFSLILESASTNQTSMYLCASSSSYGDRVFTGELFFGEGSRLTVL.

For this clone: Other DNA sequences of this sample code for an identical CDR3. The rearrangement uses TRBV23-1 and TRBJ1-5, with D perhaps TRBD1 (6 bases). TRBV23-1 is designated an ORF whose function remains uncertain. Trimming left V 7 bases short and J 7 bases short, with 20 bases between. The CDR3 is 15 amino acids. CDR3 sequence: CASTPDRNGGQPQHF. The CDR3 DNA reads TGCGCCAGCACTCCTGACAGGAACGGGGGCCAGCCCCAGCATTTT.

The gene calls are TRBV27 and TRBJ2-1; TRBD2 agrees at 9 bases. The length of the CDR3 is 15 residues. The V gene's germline CDR1 is MNHEY and CDR2 SMNVEV (reference sequence). V was clipped by 2 bases and J by 7 bases; unmatched bases: 6. The CDR3 sequence is CASSLRSGRMNEQFF. For the CDR3, the DNA is TGTGCCAGCAGTTTAAGGAGCGGGAGGATGAATGAGCAGTTCTTC.

This chain uses TRBV19 with TRBJ1-2; no reliable D call. CDR1 LNHDA and CDR2 SQIVND come from the germline V gene (reference sequence). CDR3 length: 16 amino acids. Trimming removed 1 base at V and 6 bases at J, with 18 bases between. The CDR3 DNA follows: TGTGCCAGTAGTATAGCCCTTCTGACCCTGGCGGATGGCTACACCTTC. Its protein is CASSIALLTLADGYTF.

CDR3 amino acids: CASSPHWTSIQDRYQETQYF. CDR3 sequence (DNA): TGTGCCAGCAGTCCACACTGGACTAGCATTCAAGACAGATACCAAGAGACCCAGTACTTC. The chain recombines TRBV27 with TRBJ2-5, with 8 bases lining up with TRBD2. Germline CDR1 reads MNHEY; CDR2 reads SMNVEV (reference sequence). V trimming: 5 bases; J trimming: 0 bases; junction bases outside the gene matches: 20. The CDR3 loop spans 20 amino acids.

The V gene is TRBV4-1, the J gene TRBJ2-7; the D gene is possibly TRBD2 (6 bases). The germline CDR1 and CDR2 sequences are MGHRA and YSYEKL. This CDR3 comprises 14 residues. V was cut by 0 bases and J by 3 bases, with 9 bases left in between. CDR3 DNA sequence: TGCGCCAGCAGCCAAGAACTAGCAGTCTACGAGCAGTACTTC. Translated, it gives CASSQELAVYEQYF.

The chain uses TRBV7-6 and TRBJ1-1; D not certain. Germline lookup yields CDR1 SGHVS and CDR2 FNYEAQ. The V and J ends lost 3 bases and 5 bases respectively, with 7 bases between them. This CDR3 is built from 12 residues. The CDR3 nucleotides read TGTGCCAGCAGCTTGAAGGGTACTGAAGCTTTCTTT. Protein sequence: CASSLKGTEAFF.

This rearrangement joins TRBV10-3 to TRBJ2-1, with a possible D match to TRBD2 (6 bases). This CDR3 is built from 16 residues. Germline values: CDR1 ENHRY, CDR2 SYGVKD. Trimming cost V 4 bases and J 7 bases, with 20 bases left between them. CDR3 DNA sequence: TGTGCCATCAGTGTAACCGGGGACGGAGGAGGGAATGAGCAGTTCTTC. Translated, it gives CAISVTGDGGGNEQFF.

V is TRBV5-6 and J is TRBJ1-3, with D perhaps TRBD1 (5 bases). The CDR3 contains 14 residues. The germline V gene has CDR1 SGHDT and CDR2 YYEEEE. Trimming removed 0 bases at V and 2 bases at J, with 6 bases between. The CDR3, as DNA: TGTGCCAGCAGCTTGGGCAGGGCTGGAAACACCATATATTTT. This gives the protein CASSLGRAGNTIYF.

This chain connects TRBV28 to TRBJ2-7; perhaps TRBD2 as D (5 bases). The germline V gene has CDR1 MDHEN and CDR2 SYDVKM. This CDR3 spans 15 amino acids. Trimming pared 3 bases from V and 6 bases from J, leaving 18 bases between. For the CDR3, the DNA is TGTGCCAGCAGTTTCGCCCGACTAACAACTGGCGAGCAGTACTTC. This sequence encodes CASSFARLTTGEQYF. Full variable domain (rest looked up from reference TRBV28 and TRBJ2-7): DVKVTQSSRYLVKRTGEKVFLECVQDMDHENMFWYRQDPGLGLRLIYFSYDVKMKEKGDIPEGYSVSREKKERFSLILESASTNQTSMYLCASSFARLTTGEQYFGPGTRLTVT.

The rearrangement joins TRBV5-8 to TRBJ2-1; no clear D gene. V lost 3 bases and J lost 9, with 4 bases in between. The CDR3 contains 10 residues. Germline CDR1 reads SGHTS; CDR2 reads YDEGEE. This chain's CDR3 is CASSWSEQFF. The CDR3 coding sequence is TGTGCCAGCAGCTGGAGTGAGCAGTTCTTC.

The V and J genes are TRBV7-8 and TRBJ2-7; perhaps D is TRBD1 or TRBD2 (5 bases each). Germline assignment: CDR1 SGHVS and CDR2 FQNEAQ. This CDR3 region has 18 residues. V was cut by 1 base and J by 0 bases, with 19 bases left in between. This CDR3 reads CASSLVVRGPTVSYEQYF. CDR3 in DNA: TGTGCCAGCAGCTTAGTGGTTAGGGGACCGACCGTCTCCTACGAGCAGTACTTC.

V usage is TRBV5-1 and J usage is TRBJ2-7; 7 bases are a match to TRBD2. Germline values: CDR1 SGHRS, CDR2 YFSETQ. The CDR3 loop spans 17 amino acids. V was pared by 0 bases and J by 5 bases, with 14 bases of the junction left unmatched. CDR3 DNA: TGCGCCAGCAGCTTGGATCTTCACCGCGGGAGTGCCGACGAGCAGTACTTC. Its protein product is CASSLDLHRGSADEQYF.

The rearrangement uses TRBV6-8 and TRBJ2-3; no clear D. In germline, CDR1 is MNHGY, CDR2 SAAAGT. The CDR3 spans 13 residues. The germline V and J ends were trimmed by 8 bases and 4 bases, with 13 bases remaining between them. The CDR3 spells CASGSVTPDTQYF. The CDR3 DNA is TGTGCCAGCGGTTCAGTTACCCCAGATACGCAGTATTTT.

This sequence joins TRBV5-1 and TRBJ2-1, with D possibly called TRBD1 or TRBD2 (5 bases each). Germline V gives CDR1 SGHRS, CDR2 YFSETQ. Deletions cut 6 bases from V and 4 bases from J, with 23 bases between. This CDR3 region has 17 residues. The CDR3 region is CASIPRRTREGYNEQFF. For the CDR3, the DNA is TGCGCCAGCATTCCCCGGAGGACTCGAGAGGGGTACAATGAGCAGTTCTTC. Drawing the rest from reference TRBV5-1 and TRBJ2-1, the complete variable domain is KAGVTQTPRYLIKTRGQQVTLSCSPISGHRSVSWYQQTPGQGLQFLFEYFSETQRNKGNFPGRFSGRQFSNSRSEMNVSTLELGDSALYLCASIPRRTREGYNEQFFGPGTRLTVL.